A single sample is the source of the 4 T cell receptor beta chains below, sequenced in a study of graft-versus-host responses after intestinal transplantation. Here immunoSEQ multiplex PCR was the method, and the copy in TCRdb shows in-frame clones only, minus some. The sample lists roughly 12,000 clones; more than 70% were seen once. The specimen was PBMCs, collected 494 days after intestinal transplant. These receptor sequences come from a human patient who received an intestinal transplant, so some T cells may come from the graft donor.

The chain links TRBV11-2 to TRBJ2-3, with D perhaps matching TRBD1 or TRBD2 (5 bases each). Germline V gene sequence: CDR1 SGHAT, CDR2 FQNNGV. Between the trimmed V and J ends, which lost 2 bases and 5 bases, there was a span of 14 bases. The CDR3 runs 15 residues. The CDR3 region is CASSLSGSGGDTQYF. The DNA for the CDR3 is TGTGCCAGCAGCTTAAGTGGGAGTGGGGGAGATACGCAGTATTTT.

This rearrangement joins TRBV15 to TRBJ2-3; TRBD1 matches at 11 bases. Germline CDR1 LNHNV, CDR2 YYDKDF (reference sequence). Losses at the gene ends were 3 bases for V and 3 bases for J; bases not matched to a gene: 11. The CDR3 has 18 residues. The CDR3 sequence is CATSSGRTGGWRTDTQYF. CDR3 nucleotides: TGTGCCACCAGCAGTGGGAGGACAGGGGGCTGGAGGACAGATACGCAGTATTTT. The full variable domain, rest sourced from reference TRBV15 and TRBJ2-3, is DAMVIQNPRYQVTQFGKPVTLSCSQTLNHNVMYWYQQKSSQAPKLLFHYYDKDFNNEADTPDNFQSRRPNTSFCFLDIRSPGLGDTAMYLCATSSGRTGGWRTDTQYFGPGTRLTVL.

This rearrangement joins TRBV6-4 to TRBJ1-6; D not resolved. CDR3 size: 14 residues. V shed 2 bases and J shed 7 bases, with 9 bases lying between them. Germline V gene lookup returns CDR1 MRHNA and CDR2 SNTAGT. The CDR3 loop reads CASSDGQENSPLHF. CDR3 in DNA: TGTGCCAGCAGTGACGGGCAGGAGAATTCACCCCTCCACTTT.

This clone was recorded a few times. The chain combines TRBV29-1 with TRBJ2-1; possible D gene TRBD1, 5 bases. Germline CDR1 SQVTM, CDR2 ANQGSEA. The germline V and J ends were trimmed by 1 base and 10 bases, with 14 bases remaining between them. This CDR3 is built from 13 residues. CDR3 loop: CSVEGGRVKEQFF. As DNA, the CDR3 is TGCAGCGTTGAAGGGGGCAGGGTAAAAGAGCAGTTCTTC.